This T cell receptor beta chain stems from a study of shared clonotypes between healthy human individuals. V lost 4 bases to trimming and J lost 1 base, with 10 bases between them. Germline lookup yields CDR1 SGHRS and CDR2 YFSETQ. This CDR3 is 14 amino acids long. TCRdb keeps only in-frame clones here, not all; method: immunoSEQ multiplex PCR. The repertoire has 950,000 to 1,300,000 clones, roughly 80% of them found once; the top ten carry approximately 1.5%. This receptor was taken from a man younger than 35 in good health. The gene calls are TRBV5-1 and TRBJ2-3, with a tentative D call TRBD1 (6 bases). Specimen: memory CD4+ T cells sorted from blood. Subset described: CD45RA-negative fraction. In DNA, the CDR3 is TGCGCCAGCAGCCCCCCAGGGGGCACAGATACGCAGTATTTT. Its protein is CASSPPGGTDTQYF.